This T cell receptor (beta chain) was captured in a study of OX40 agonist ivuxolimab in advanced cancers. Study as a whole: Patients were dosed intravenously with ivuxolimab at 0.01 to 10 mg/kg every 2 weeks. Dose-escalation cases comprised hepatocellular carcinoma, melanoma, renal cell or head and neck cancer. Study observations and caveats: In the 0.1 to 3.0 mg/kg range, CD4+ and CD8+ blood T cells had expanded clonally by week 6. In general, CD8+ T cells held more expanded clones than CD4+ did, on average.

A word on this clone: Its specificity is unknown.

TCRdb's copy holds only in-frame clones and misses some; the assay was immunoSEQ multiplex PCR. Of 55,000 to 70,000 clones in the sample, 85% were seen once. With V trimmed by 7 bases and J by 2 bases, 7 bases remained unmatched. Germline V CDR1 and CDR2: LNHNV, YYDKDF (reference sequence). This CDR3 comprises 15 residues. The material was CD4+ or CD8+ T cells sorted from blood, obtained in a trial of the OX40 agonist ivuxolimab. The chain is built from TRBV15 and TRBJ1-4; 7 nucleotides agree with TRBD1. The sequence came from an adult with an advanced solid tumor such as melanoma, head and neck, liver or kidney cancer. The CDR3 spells CATNQGQDTNEKLFF. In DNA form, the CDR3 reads TGTGCCACCAACCAAGGACAGGACACTAATGAAAAACTGTTTTTT.